The clone carrying this T cell receptor beta chain was detected only a few times. Its antigen is unknown. This entry comes from a study of cytomegalovirus exposure and HLA in healthy donors. Study-wide context: Of 350 to 400 genotyped donors, about 80% grouped in the Caucasian-associated ancestry cluster.

Trimming stripped 1 base from V and 4 bases from J, with 8 bases between. The CDR3 has 13 amino acids. Germline CDR1 SQVTM, CDR2 ANQGSEA. General observations from the study: It was approximately 170 TCR beta chains that were listed as cytomegalovirus-associated. A missense DCLRE1C variant was associated with V- and J-gene trimming of TCR beta chains in a later analysis, and an independent cohort replicated the association.

Primers: 60 Vbeta forward and 13 Jbeta reverse. Sequencing used immunoSEQ multiplex PCR; TCRdb keeps in-frame clones, though not all of them. The table lists roughly 100,000 clones, 75% of them singletons. The chain carries TRBV29-1 and TRBJ2-4; no firm D call. The source material was PBMCs. The receptor comes from a male donor in good health and CMV-seropositive. The CDR3 here is CSVEGQKKNIQYF. The CDR3 DNA reads as TGCAGCGTTGAAGGGCAGAAAAAAAACATTCAGTACTTC.